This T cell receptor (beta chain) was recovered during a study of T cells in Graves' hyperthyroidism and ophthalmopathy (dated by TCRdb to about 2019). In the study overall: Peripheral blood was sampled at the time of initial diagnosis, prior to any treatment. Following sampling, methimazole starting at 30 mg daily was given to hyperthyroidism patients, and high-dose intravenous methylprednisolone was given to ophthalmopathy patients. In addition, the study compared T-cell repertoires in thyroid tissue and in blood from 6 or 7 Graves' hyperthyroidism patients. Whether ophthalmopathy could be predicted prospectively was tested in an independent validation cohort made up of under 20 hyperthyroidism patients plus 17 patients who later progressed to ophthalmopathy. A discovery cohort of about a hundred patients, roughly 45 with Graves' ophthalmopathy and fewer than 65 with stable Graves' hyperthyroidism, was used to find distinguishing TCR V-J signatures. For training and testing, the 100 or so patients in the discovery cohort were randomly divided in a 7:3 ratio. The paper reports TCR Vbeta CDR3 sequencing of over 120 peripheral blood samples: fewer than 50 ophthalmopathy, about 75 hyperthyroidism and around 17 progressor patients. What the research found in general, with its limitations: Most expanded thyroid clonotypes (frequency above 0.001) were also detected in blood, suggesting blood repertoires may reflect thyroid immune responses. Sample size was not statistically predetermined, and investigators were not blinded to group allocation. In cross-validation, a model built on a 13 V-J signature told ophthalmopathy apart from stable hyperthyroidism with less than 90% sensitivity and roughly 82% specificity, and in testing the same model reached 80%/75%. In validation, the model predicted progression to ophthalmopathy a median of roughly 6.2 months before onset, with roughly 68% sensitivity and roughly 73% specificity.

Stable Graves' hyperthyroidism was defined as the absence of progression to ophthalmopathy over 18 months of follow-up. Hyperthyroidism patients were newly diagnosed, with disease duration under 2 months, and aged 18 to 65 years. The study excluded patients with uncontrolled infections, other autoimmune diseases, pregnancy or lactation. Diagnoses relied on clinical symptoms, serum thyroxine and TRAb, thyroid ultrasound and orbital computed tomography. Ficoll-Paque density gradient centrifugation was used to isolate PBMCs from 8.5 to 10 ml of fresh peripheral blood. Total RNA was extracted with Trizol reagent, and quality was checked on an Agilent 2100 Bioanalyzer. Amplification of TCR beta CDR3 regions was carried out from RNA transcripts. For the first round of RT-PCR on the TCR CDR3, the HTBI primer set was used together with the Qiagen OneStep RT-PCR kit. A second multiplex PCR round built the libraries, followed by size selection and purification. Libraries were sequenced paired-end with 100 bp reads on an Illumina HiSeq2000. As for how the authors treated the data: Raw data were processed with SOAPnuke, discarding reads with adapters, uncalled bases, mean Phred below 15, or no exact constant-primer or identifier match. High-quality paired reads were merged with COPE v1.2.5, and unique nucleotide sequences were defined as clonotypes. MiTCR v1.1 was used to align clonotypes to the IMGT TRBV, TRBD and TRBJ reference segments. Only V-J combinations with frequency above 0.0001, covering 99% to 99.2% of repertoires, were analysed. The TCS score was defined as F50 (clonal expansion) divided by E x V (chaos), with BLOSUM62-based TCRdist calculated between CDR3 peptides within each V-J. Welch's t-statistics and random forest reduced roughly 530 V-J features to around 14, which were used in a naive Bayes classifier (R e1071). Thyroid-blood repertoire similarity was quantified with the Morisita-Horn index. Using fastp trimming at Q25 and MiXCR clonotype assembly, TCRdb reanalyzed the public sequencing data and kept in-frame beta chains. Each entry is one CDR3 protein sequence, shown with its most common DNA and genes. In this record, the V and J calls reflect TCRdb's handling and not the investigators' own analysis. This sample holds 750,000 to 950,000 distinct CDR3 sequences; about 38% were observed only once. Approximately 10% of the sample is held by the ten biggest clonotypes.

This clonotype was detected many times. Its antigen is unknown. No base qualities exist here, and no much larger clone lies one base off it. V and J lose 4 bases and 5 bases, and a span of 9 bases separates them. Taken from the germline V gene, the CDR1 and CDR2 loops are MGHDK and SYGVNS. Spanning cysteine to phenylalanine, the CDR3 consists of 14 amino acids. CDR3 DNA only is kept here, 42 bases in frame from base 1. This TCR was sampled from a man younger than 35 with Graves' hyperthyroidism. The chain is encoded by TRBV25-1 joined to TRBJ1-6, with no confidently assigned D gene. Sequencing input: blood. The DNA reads TGTGCCAGCAGTGGGGCGCCACATAATTCACCCCTCCACTTT. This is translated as CASSGAPHNSPLHF.